Below, 18 T cell receptor beta chains from the same sample are listed, as sequenced in a study of response to subunit inactivated influenza vaccine. TCRdb used MiXCR to reprocess the RT-PCR reads, holding one entry per CDR3 protein. The repertoire has just under 550,000 distinct CDR3 sequences, around a quarter of them found once; the top ten carry under 3.5%. The sample was also linked to a second study, of T cells expressing NK-cell markers. Per that study: What made the TCR beta cDNA was 5'RACE template switching with UMIs.

The sample here was CD4+ T cells sorted from PBMCs, taken roughly 12 days after vaccination. The receptors here all came from a man aged 50-60 years who received an inactivated influenza vaccine.

This clonotype turned up a few times. The rearrangement uses TRBV2 and TRBJ2-7; D may match TRBD1 or TRBD2 (5 bases each). V lost 5 bases and J lost 2, with 13 bases in between. This CDR3 is 14 amino acids long. Germline CDR1 is SNHLY and CDR2 is FYNNEI. CDR3 coding DNA: TGTGCCAGCAGTCGGGGCCAGACCACCTACGAGCAGTACTTC. It yields the protein CASSRGQTTYEQYF. Looking up the rest from reference TRBV2 and TRBJ2-7 gives the full variable domain: EPEVTQTPSHQVTQMGQEVILRCVPISNHLYFYWYRQILGQKVEFLVSFYNNEISEKSEIFDDQFSVERPDGSNFTLKIRSTKLEDSAMYFCASSRGQTTYEQYFGPGTRLTVT.

The CDR3: CASSLTAGGFEQFF. CDR3 DNA: TGTGCCAGCAGCTTAACGGCAGGGGGCTTTGAGCAGTTCTTC. The V and J genes are TRBV7-2 and TRBJ2-1; 8 bases fit TRBD1. CDR1 SGHTA and CDR2 FQGNSA come from the germline V gene. The CDR3 sequence is 14 residues long. V was clipped by 2 bases and J by 9 bases; unmatched bases: 6.

On this clonotype itself: One junction end disagrees with the germline gene, perhaps due to a read error. The chain has TRBV2 and TRBJ2-5; TRBD2 matches at 7 bases. The CDR3 covers 18 residues. Germline assignment: CDR1 SNHLY and CDR2 FYNNEI. The CDR3 sequence is CACSLGVASGVNQETQYF. CDR3 DNA: TGTGCCTGCAGTTTAGGGGTGGCTAGCGGCGTAAACCAAGAGACCCAGTACTTC.

This clonotype was counted between two and nine times. The chain recombines TRBV6-5 with TRBJ2-3; 8 bases line up with TRBD2. The germline gives CDR1 MNHEY, CDR2 SVGAGI. V shed 6 bases, J shed 1 base, and the junction held 9 bases outside the gene matches. There are 16 residues in the CDR3. The CDR3 loop reads CASRPSGGLGTDTQYF. For the CDR3, the DNA is TGTGCCAGCAGGCCGAGCGGGGGCCTCGGCACAGATACGCAGTATTTT.

The rearrangement links TRBV18 to TRBJ1-6; no firm D call. The ends were cut back, 6 bases at V and 10 bases at J, with 16 bases in the middle. CDR1 and CDR2 (germline): KGHSH, LQKENI. CDR3 length: 14 amino acids. The CDR3 DNA reads as TGTGCCAGCTCTCTAGACATACCGGCGTCACCCCTCCACTTT. This encodes CASSLDIPASPLHF.

A few counts support this clonotype. The rearrangement joins TRBV29-1 to TRBJ2-5; D ambiguous. The length of the CDR3 is 13 residues. Germline CDR1 is SQVTM and CDR2 is ANQGSEA. V was shortened by 6 bases and J by 3 bases, with 14 bases between the two germline ends. The CDR3 nucleotides read TGCAGCGTCGCACATACAGCGAAAGAGACCCAGTACTTC. Its translation: CSVAHTAKETQYF.

V usage is TRBV29-1 and J usage is TRBJ2-5; D tentatively fits TRBD1 or TRBD2 (6 bases each). This CDR3 comprises 12 residues. CDR1 SQVTM and CDR2 ANQGSEA come from the germline V gene. The germline V and J ends were trimmed by 7 bases and 4 bases, with 13 bases remaining between them. CDR3 DNA: TGCAGCGCCAAGGGGGGCTCAGAGACCCAGTACTTC. Its translation is CSAKGGSETQYF.

The rearrangement links TRBV20-1 to TRBJ2-3; the D is unclear. The CDR3 consists of 15 residues. Germline CDR1 and CDR2: DFQATT and SNEGSKA (reference sequence). Trimming cost V 6 bases and J 3 bases, with 19 bases left between them. This CDR3 reads CSATRLAGSTDTQYF. CDR3 nucleotides: TGCAGTGCCACCCGTTTGGCAGGATCAACAGATACGCAGTATTTT.

The sample holds a few counts of this clonotype. The rearrangement links TRBV15 to TRBJ2-5; D is unresolved. Germline V CDR1 and CDR2: LNHNV, YYDKDF (reference sequence). CDR3 length equals 13 residues. The ends were cut back, 5 bases at V and 7 bases at J, with 14 bases in the middle. CDR3 bases: TGTGCCACCAGCCCCGACGCACTGGGGACCCAGTACTTC. It specifies CATSPDALGTQYF.

The J gene is TRBJ2-1, the V gene TRBV6-1; 7 bases fit TRBD1. With V trimmed by 2 bases and J by 0 bases, 4 bases remained unmatched. This CDR3 spans 16 amino acids. CDR1 and CDR2 (germline): MNHNS, SASEGT. CDR3 residues: CASSENAGGSYNEQFF. CDR3 nucleotides: TGTGCCAGCAGTGAAAATGCAGGGGGCTCCTACAATGAGCAGTTCTTC.

There are a few counts of this clonotype. The gene calls are TRBV11-2 and TRBJ2-4, with 8 bases lining up with TRBD2. Germline trimming cut 5 bases from V and 6 bases from J; bases unmatched to any gene: 18. Germline CDR1 SGHAT, CDR2 FQNNGV. This CDR3 is 18 amino acids long. Here the CDR3 reads CASSPWWSSGRSGNIQYF. The CDR3 region has the DNA TGTGCCAGCAGCCCCTGGTGGTCTAGCGGGCGGAGCGGAAACATTCAGTACTTC.

Here the CDR3 DNA reads TGTGCCAGCAGTTACATTACAACGGGACAGACCCACGAGCAGTACTTC. Its translation is CASSYITTGQTHEQYF. The chain has TRBV6-2 or TRBV6-3 and TRBJ2-7; 7 bases are a match to TRBD1. CDR3 length equals 16 residues. The V gene end was trimmed by 2 bases and the J gene end by 5 bases; junction bases not matched to a gene: 12. Germline values: CDR1 MNHEY, CDR2 SVGEGT.

Points on this clonotype: Given a much more abundant clone one base away, this may be a read error. J is TRBJ2-5 and V is TRBV11-2, with D tentatively TRBD2 (5 bases). The CDR3 covers 14 residues. The germline V and J ends were trimmed by 7 bases and 3 bases, with 15 bases remaining between them. Germline CDR1 is SGHAT and CDR2 is FQNNGV. The CDR3: CASNSGLAKETQYF. Here the CDR3 DNA reads TGTGCCAGCAACTCTGGACTTGCGAAAGAGACCCAGTACTTC.

V gene TRBV30 combines with J gene TRBJ2-7; TRBD1 might be the D (5 bases). The CDR3 length is 11 residues. Trimming removed 1 base at V and 4 bases at J, with 5 bases between. Germline V gene data show CDR1 as GTSNPN and CDR2 as SVGIG (reference sequence). The DNA for the CDR3 is TGTGCCTGGAGTGGACAGTACGAGCAGTACTTC. As protein: CAWSGQYEQYF. Full variable domain (rest looked up from reference TRBV30 and TRBJ2-7): SQTIHQWPATLVQPVGSPLSLECTVEGTSNPNLYWYRQAAGRGLQLLFYSVGIGQISSEVPQNLSASRPQDRQFILSSKKLLLSDSGFYLCAWSGQYEQYFGPGTRLTVT.

The chain carries TRBV5-5 and TRBJ2-7; no firm D call. The CDR3 is 14 residues long. Germline V gene lookup returns CDR1 SGHKS and CDR2 YYEKEE (reference sequence). Trimming removed 4 bases at V and 4 bases at J, with 15 bases between. CDR3 region: CASSPRMGFYEQYF. CDR3 DNA: TGTGCCAGCAGCCCTAGGATGGGGTTTTACGAGCAGTACTTC.

In regard to this clonotype: Mismatch with germline at one junction end may stem from a read error. The chain links TRBV20-1 to TRBJ2-1, with D tentatively TRBD2 (5 bases). Germline loops: CDR1 DFQATT, CDR2 SNEGSKA (reference sequence). The CDR3 contains 10 residues. The CDR3 coding sequence is TGCAGTGCTAGCACCTACAGAGCGGTCTTC. Protein sequence: CSASTYRAVF.

V usage is TRBV5-1 and J usage is TRBJ2-7, with a possible D match to TRBD2 (5 bases). V was pared by 6 bases and J by 0 bases, with 13 bases between. This CDR3 has 14 residues. Germline V lookup: CDR1 SGHRS, CDR2 YFSETQ. The CDR3 DNA reads as TGCGCCAGCACCCGACTGGAGGACTCCTACGAGCAGTACTTC. Its protein is CASTRLEDSYEQYF. Full variable domain (rest looked up from reference TRBV5-1 and TRBJ2-7): KAGVTQTPRYLIKTRGQQVTLSCSPISGHRSVSWYQQTPGQGLQFLFEYFSETQRNKGNFPGRFSGRQFSNSRSEMNVSTLELGDSALYLCASTRLEDSYEQYFGPGTRLTVT.

This chain links TRBV3-1 with TRBJ2-7; TRBD1 matches at 7 bases. CDR3 length: 14 residues. The V gene end was trimmed by 1 base and the J gene end by 6 bases; junction bases not matched to a gene: 6. Germline CDR1 reads LGHDT; CDR2 reads YNNKEL (reference sequence). CDR3 region: CASSQGYRGGEQYF. The CDR3 DNA reads as TGTGCCAGCAGCCAAGGATACAGGGGTGGCGAGCAGTACTTC.